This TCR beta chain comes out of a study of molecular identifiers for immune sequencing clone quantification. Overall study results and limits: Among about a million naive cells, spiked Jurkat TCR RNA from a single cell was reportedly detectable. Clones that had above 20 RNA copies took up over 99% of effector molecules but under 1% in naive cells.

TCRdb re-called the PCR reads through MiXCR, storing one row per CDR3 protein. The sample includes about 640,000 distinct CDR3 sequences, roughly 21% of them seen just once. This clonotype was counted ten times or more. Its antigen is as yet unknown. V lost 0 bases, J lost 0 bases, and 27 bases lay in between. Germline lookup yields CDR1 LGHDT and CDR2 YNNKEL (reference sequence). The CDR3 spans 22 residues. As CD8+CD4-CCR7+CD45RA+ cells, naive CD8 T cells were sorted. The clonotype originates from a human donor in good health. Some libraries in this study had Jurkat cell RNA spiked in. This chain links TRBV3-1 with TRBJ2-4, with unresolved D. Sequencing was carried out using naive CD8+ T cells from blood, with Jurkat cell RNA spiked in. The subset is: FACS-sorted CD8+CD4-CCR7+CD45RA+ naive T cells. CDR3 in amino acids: CASSQDQALVGSYSLAKNIQYF. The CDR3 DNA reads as TGTGCCAGCAGCCAAGATCAGGCTTTGGTGGGCTCCTATTCCCTAGCCAAAAACATTCAGTACTTC.